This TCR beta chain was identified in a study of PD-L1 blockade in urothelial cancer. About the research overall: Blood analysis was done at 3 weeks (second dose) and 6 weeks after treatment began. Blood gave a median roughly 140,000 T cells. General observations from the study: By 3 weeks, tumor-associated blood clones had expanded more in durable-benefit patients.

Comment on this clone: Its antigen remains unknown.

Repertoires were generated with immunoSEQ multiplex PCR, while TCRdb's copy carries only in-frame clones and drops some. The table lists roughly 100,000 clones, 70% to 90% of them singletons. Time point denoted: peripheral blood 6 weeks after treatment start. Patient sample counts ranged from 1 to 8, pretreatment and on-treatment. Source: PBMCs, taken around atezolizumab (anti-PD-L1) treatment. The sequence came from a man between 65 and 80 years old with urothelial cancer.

The CDR3 loop is CASSRQGAAYEQYF. The CDR3 region has the DNA TGTGCCAGCAGTCGACAGGGGGCGGCCTACGAGCAGTACTTC. The chain uses TRBV6-5 and TRBJ2-7, with 10 bases fitting TRBD1. CDR1 MNHEY and CDR2 SVGAGI come from the germline V gene. The CDR3 contains 14 residues. With 5 bases clipped from V and 2 bases from J, the junction kept 3 bases outside the gene matches.